These 21 T cell receptor beta chains came from one sample sequenced in a study of blood T cell repertoires in COVID-19. Only in-frame clones appear in the TCRdb table, and some are missing; sequencing was by immunoSEQ multiplex PCR. The sample records approximately 280,000 clones, 80% to 95% being singletons. What was sequenced was peripheral blood. The source is a woman in her twenties or thirties with COVID-19, enrolled during active disease.

This clone was counted between two and nine times. The chain couples TRBV19 to TRBJ1-2; 10 nucleotides agree with TRBD1. This CDR3 contains 16 residues. The germline V gene encodes CDR1 LNHDA and CDR2 SQIVND (reference sequence). V dropped 4 bases and J dropped 6; count of bases not matched to a gene: 11. The CDR3 sequence: CASSRDSGTGVDGYTF. The CDR3 region has the DNA TGTGCCAGTAGTAGGGATTCCGGGACAGGGGTAGATGGCTACACCTTC.

This chain links TRBV24-1 with TRBJ2-3; 8 positions match TRBD2. The CDR3 runs 16 residues. J lost 5 bases, V lost 3 bases, and 9 bases had no gene match. Germline V gives CDR1 KGHDR, CDR2 SFDVKD. As DNA, the CDR3 is TGTGCCACCAGTGATGTGAGCGGGAGACGGGGAGATACGCAGTATTTT. This sequence encodes CATSDVSGRRGDTQYF.

DNA of the CDR3: TGTGCCAGCAGTTACGAAACAGTCGGCGCGGGACTCGAGCAGTACTTC. Its translation: CASSYETVGAGLEQYF. This chain uses TRBV6-5 with TRBJ2-7; maybe TRBD2 (6 bases). The CDR3 extends over 16 amino acids. With 2 bases removed from V and 6 bases from J, the gap between germline ends came to 20 bases. Looked up from germline, CDR1 is MNHEY and CDR2 is SVGAGI.

V is TRBV2 and J is TRBJ2-5; 9 bases align to TRBD2. Germline V lookup: CDR1 SNHLY, CDR2 FYNNEI. J was trimmed by 7 bases and V by 1 base; bases with no gene match: 13. The CDR3 is 17 amino acids. CDR3 amino acids: CASSEGPRGRGAGTQYF. The CDR3 DNA follows: TGTGCCAGCAGTGAAGGCCCTCGCGGGAGGGGAGCGGGGACCCAGTACTTC.

The chain employs TRBV5-1 and TRBJ2-1, with D perhaps matching TRBD2 (7 bases). Trimming removed 4 bases from V and 9 bases from J, with 20 bases in between. The germline CDR1 and CDR2 sequences are SGHRS and YFSETQ. This CDR3 spans 15 amino acids. The CDR3 loop is CASSTGGLPEVEQFF. CDR3 DNA: TGCGCCAGCAGCACGGGGGGCCTCCCCGAGGTTGAGCAGTTCTTC.

The chain uses TRBV3-1 (or the pseudogene TRBV3-2) and TRBJ1-2, with TRBD1 as a possible D gene (5 bases). This CDR3 contains 13 residues. CDR1 LGHDT and CDR2 YNNKEL come from the germline V gene (reference sequence). V was cut by 0 bases and J by 8 bases, with 10 bases left in between. This CDR3 reads CASSQDRVEGYTF. The CDR3 coding sequence is TGTGCCAGCAGCCAAGACAGGGTAGAAGGCTACACCTTC.

The chain links TRBV7-2 to TRBJ2-5; 10 bases are shared with TRBD2. Trimming cost V 8 bases and J 0 bases; bases outside gene matches: 3. This CDR3 contains 14 residues. Germline V gives CDR1 SGHTA, CDR2 FQGNSA. The CDR3 DNA reads as TGTGCCAGCCAACTAGCGGGGAACCAAGAGACCCAGTACTTC. Its translation is CASQLAGNQETQYF.

The V and J genes are TRBV5-1 and TRBJ2-7, with 10 nucleotides matching TRBD1. This CDR3 has 15 amino acids. Germline V gives CDR1 SGHRS, CDR2 YFSETQ. V lost 2 bases, J lost 1 base, and 3 bases stayed unmatched. Written as DNA, the CDR3 is TGCGCCAGCAGCTTCAGACAGGGGGCATCCTACGAGCAGTACTTC. Its protein product is CASSFRQGASYEQYF.

This clone was counted a single time. The rearrangement joins TRBV19 to TRBJ1-1; unclear D gene. The germline V gene encodes CDR1 LNHDA and CDR2 SQIVND (reference sequence). The CDR3 sequence is 14 residues long. V was trimmed by 6 bases and J by 4 bases, leaving 15 bases between them. Here the CDR3 reads CASRHLGEGTEAFF. The CDR3 DNA reads TGTGCCAGTAGGCACCTCGGGGAGGGCACTGAAGCTTTCTTT.

The chain recombines TRBV18 with TRBJ1-1; TRBD1 matches at 7 bases. CDR1 is KGHSH, CDR2 LQKENI, per germline. The CDR3 loop spans 14 amino acids. The ends lost 4 bases at V and 5 bases at J; junction bases unmatched: 7. CDR3 DNA sequence: TGTGCCAGCTCACTTACAGGGGTGGAGACTGAAGCTTTCTTT. Encoded protein: CASSLTGVETEAFF.

This rearrangement joins TRBV7-2 to TRBJ2-7; D perhaps matches TRBD2 (6 bases). Trimming left V 0 bases short and J 1 base short, with 7 bases between. The CDR3 loop spans 14 amino acids. Germline loops: CDR1 SGHTA, CDR2 FQGNSA. CDR3 protein: CASSLAAGSYEQYF. The CDR3 DNA reads as TGTGCCAGCAGCTTAGCGGCGGGATCCTACGAGCAGTACTTC.

The rearrangement uses TRBV3-1 (or the pseudogene TRBV3-2) and TRBJ2-1, with 11 bases matching TRBD2. In germline, CDR1 is LGHDT, CDR2 YNNKEL (reference sequence). Trimming at V came to 3 bases and at J to 6 bases, leaving 4 bases not matched to a gene. The CDR3 has 15 residues. CDR3 nucleotides: TGTGCCAGCAGCCAGCTAGCGGGAGGCCCCAATGAGCAGTTCTTC. It specifies CASSQLAGGPNEQFF.

The chain is built from TRBV24-1 and TRBJ2-2; D unclear. Germline CDR1 and CDR2: KGHDR and SFDVKD. The CDR3 spans 13 residues. V lost 1 base to trimming and J lost 6 bases, with 5 bases between them. CDR3 protein: CATSDFTAGELFF. The CDR3 DNA reads TGTGCCACCAGTGATTTTACGGCCGGGGAGCTGTTTTTT.

The V gene is TRBV28, the J gene TRBJ1-5; maybe TRBD1 (6 bases). Germline V gene data show CDR1 as MDHEN and CDR2 as SYDVKM. This CDR3 is built from 18 residues. V lost 1 base and J 2 bases, leaving 18 bases between the germline ends. The CDR3 nucleotides are TGTGCCAGCAGTTTATTGGGAGGGGGGGGTTATCGCAATCAGCCCCAGCATTTT. Its protein is CASSLLGGGGYRNQPQHF.

This CDR3 is CASSTGRGPYEQYF. The DNA of the CDR3 is TGTGCCAGTAGTACCGGGAGGGGGCCCTACGAGCAGTACTTC. The chain is built from TRBV19 and TRBJ2-7, with a tentative D call TRBD2 (8 bases). Germline V gene lookup returns CDR1 LNHDA and CDR2 SQIVND (reference sequence). The CDR3 runs to 14 residues. V was shortened by 4 bases and J by 2 bases, with 12 bases between the two germline ends.

The rearrangement uses TRBV4-1 and TRBJ2-6, with D tentatively TRBD1 (6 bases). With 3 bases removed from V and 0 bases from J, the gap between germline ends came to 12 bases. CDR3 length equals 17 residues. Per the germline V gene, CDR1 is MGHRA and CDR2 is YSYEKL. In DNA form, the CDR3 reads TGCGCCAGCAGCCACCGGGACACCGACTCTGGGGCCAACGTCCTGACTTTC. Translated, it gives CASSHRDTDSGANVLTF.

Only one count was recorded for this clone. The V gene is TRBV3-1 (or the pseudogene TRBV3-2), the J gene TRBJ2-1; maybe TRBD2 (6 bases). The V end was cut by 4 bases, the J end by 14 bases, with 15 bases between. The CDR3 is 12 residues long. Germline V gene lookup returns CDR1 LGHDT and CDR2 YNNKEL (reference sequence). The chain's CDR3 is CASSRGDLGEFF. The CDR3 nucleotides are TGTGCCAGCAGCCGCGGGGACTTGGGGGAGTTCTTC.

The rearrangement links TRBV5-8 to TRBJ1-4; no clear D. CDR1 SGHTS and CDR2 YDEGEE come from the germline V gene. CDR3 length: 12 residues. V lost 4 bases, J lost 7 bases, and 8 bases lay in between. This chain's CDR3 is CASSLDGEKLFF. DNA of the CDR3: TGTGCCAGCAGCCTGGACGGTGAAAAACTGTTTTTT.

The V gene is TRBV7-9, the J gene TRBJ2-2, with TRBD1 as a possible D gene (6 bases). V dropped 11 bases and J dropped 0 bases, with 16 bases sitting between them. This CDR3 comprises 15 residues. Germline V lookup: CDR1 SEHNR, CDR2 FQNEAQ (reference sequence). The CDR3 nucleotides read TGTGCCTTACAAACAGGGCTGGCGAACACCGGGGAGCTGTTTTTT. Protein sequence: CALQTGLANTGELFF.

This clone was detected once. This chain uses TRBV29-1 with TRBJ2-5, with D perhaps TRBD1 (5 bases). Germline assignment: CDR1 SQVTM and CDR2 ANQGSEA. V gave up 1 base and J gave up 0 bases, with 12 bases separating them. The CDR3 loop spans 15 amino acids. CDR3 in amino acids: CSVEVGRINQETQYF. For the CDR3, the DNA is TGCAGCGTTGAAGTGGGGCGGATAAACCAAGAGACCCAGTACTTC.

A note on this clone: This sample also contains other DNA sequences that code for the same CDR3. The chain is built from TRBV28 and TRBJ1-4; no reliable D call. The CDR3 length is 11 residues. V was trimmed by 5 bases and J by 5 bases, leaving 3 bases between them. From germline, CDR1 is MDHEN and CDR2 SYDVKM. CDR3 residues: CASSLNEKLFF. The DNA of the CDR3 is TGTGCCAGCAGTCTCAATGAAAAACTGTTTTTT.